This T cell receptor (beta chain) was profiled in a study of response to subunit inactivated influenza vaccine. Findings and limits, study-wide: Each seasonal influenza vaccination recruits few new T cells, the authors suggested.

In the case of this clonotype: Its matching antigen is unknown.

A single record per CDR3 protein comes from TCRdb applying MiXCR to the RT-PCR reads. The sample lists 600,000 to 700,000 distinct CDR3 sequences; approximately 14% were seen once. This CDR3 is built from 12 residues. The V gene's germline CDR1 is MDHEN and CDR2 SYDVKM. The V end was cut by 9 bases, the J end by 1 base, with 10 bases between. The receptor was isolated from a man in his fifties who received an inactivated influenza vaccine. This material consisted of PBMCs from blood, taken 14 to 15 days before vaccination. This rearrangement joins TRBV28 to TRBJ2-7; D is unresolved. The DNA of the CDR3 is TGTGCCAGTGGCTTATTGTCCTACGAGCAGTACTTC. Its translation: CASGLLSYEQYF.